The source of this T cell receptor beta chain is a study of CD8 T cells in ankylosing spondylitis. As to this clonotype: One junction end does not reproduce the germline sequence, and a read error may be involved.

TCRdb used MiXCR to reprocess the 5' RACE reads, holding one entry per CDR3 protein. This sample has about 220,000 distinct CDR3 sequences, with over 9.5% found just once. This CDR3 has 16 residues. Germline V gene lookup returns CDR1 DFQATT and CDR2 SNEGSKA (reference sequence). The receptor's source is a male donor with ankylosing spondylitis or in good health (not recorded which). The sequencing sample was made of blood, either unsorted or a sorted T cell fraction (not recorded which). The rearrangement joins TRBV20-1 to TRBJ2-1; 14 bases match TRBD2. The CDR3 region has the DNA TGCAGTGCTAGATCGAGACTAGCGGGGGGGTTCGATGAGCAGCTCTTC. Translated, it gives CSARSRLAGGFDEQLF.